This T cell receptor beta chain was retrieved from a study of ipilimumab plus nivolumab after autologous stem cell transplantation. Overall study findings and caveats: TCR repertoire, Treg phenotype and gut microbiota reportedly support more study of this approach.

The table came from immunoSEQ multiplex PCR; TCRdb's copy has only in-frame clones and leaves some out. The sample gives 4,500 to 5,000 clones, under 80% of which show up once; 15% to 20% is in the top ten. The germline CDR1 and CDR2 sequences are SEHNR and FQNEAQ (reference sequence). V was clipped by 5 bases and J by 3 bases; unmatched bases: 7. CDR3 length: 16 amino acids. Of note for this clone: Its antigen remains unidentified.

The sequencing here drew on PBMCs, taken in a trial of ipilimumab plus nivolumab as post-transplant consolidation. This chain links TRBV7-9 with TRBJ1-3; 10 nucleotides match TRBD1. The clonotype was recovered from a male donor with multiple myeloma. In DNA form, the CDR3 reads TGTGCCAGCAGCCCGCGACAGGGGGCTTATGGAAACACCATATATTTT. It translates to CASSPRQGAYGNTIYF.